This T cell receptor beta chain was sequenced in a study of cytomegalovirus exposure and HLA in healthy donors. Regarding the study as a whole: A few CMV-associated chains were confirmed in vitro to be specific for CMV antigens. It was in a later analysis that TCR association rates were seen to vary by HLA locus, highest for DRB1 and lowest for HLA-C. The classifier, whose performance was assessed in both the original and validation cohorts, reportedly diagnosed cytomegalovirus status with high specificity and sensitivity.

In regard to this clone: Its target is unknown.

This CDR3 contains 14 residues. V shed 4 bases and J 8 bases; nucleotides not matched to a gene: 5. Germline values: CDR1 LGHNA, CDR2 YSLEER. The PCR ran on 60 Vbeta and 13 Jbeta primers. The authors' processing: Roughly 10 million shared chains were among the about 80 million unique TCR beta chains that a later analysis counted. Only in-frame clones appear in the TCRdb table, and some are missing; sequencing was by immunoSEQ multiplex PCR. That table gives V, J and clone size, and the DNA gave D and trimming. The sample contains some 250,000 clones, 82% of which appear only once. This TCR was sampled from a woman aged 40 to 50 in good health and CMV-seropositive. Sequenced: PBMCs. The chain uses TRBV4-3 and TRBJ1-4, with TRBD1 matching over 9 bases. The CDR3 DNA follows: TGCGCCAGCAGCCGGGGACAGGGAGGAGAAAAACTGTTTTTT. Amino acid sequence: CASSRGQGGEKLFF.